This T cell receptor beta chain was documented in a study of cytomegalovirus exposure and HLA in healthy donors. About this clone itself: As yet, its antigen is unknown.

Study outcomes and limitations: Previous analysis showed most TCR beta V segments were productive about 90% or about 30% of the time.

Germline CDR1 is GTSNPN and CDR2 is SVGIG (reference sequence). This CDR3 has 15 residues. J gave up 0 bases and V 0 bases, and 4 bases lay outside the gene matches. 13 Jbeta primers and 60 Vbeta primers were used for the PCR. Clones were read by immunoSEQ multiplex PCR, and TCRdb kept only the in-frame ones, dropping some. The sample yields hundreds of thousands of clones, roughly 70% seen once. This TCR was sampled from a woman in her 30s in good health and CMV-seronegative. This chain uses TRBV30 with TRBJ1-1; 7 nucleotides align to TRBD1. Sequencing was done on a sample of PBMCs. As DNA, the CDR3 is TGTGCCTGGAGTGTAAGGGGACAGCTGAACACTGAAGCTTTCTTT. Protein sequence: CAWSVRGQLNTEAFF.